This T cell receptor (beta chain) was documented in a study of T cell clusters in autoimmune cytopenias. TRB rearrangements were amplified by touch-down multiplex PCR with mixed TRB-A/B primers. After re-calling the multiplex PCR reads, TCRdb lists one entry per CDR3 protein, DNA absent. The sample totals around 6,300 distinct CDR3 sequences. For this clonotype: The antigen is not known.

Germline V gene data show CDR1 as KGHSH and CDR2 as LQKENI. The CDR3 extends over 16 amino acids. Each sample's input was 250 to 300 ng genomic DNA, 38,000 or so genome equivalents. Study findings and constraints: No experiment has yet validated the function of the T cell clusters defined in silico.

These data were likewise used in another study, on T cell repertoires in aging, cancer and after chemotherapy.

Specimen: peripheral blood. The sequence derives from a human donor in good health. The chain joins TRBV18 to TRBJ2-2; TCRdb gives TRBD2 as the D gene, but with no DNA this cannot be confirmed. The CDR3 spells CASTKPGLAGSGELFF.